The TCR beta chain under discussion was sequenced for a study of Graves' ophthalmopathy and Graves' hyperthyroidism. The study, taken as a whole, reports: Blood also contained most of the expanded thyroid clonotypes above 0.001 frequency. With a specificity of roughly 72% and a sensitivity of 70% to 71%, the model predicted ophthalmopathy progression.

This clonotype was recorded at least ten times. What it recognizes is unknown. Germline assignment: CDR1 LNHDA and CDR2 SQIVND (reference sequence). The CDR3 runs to 15 residues. V dropped 5 bases and J dropped 5; count of bases not matched to a gene: 9. Beta-chain TCR CDR3 regions were amplified from RNA transcripts. First-round RT-PCR relied on HTBI primers, and a second-round multiplex PCR came next. TCRdb redid the calling of the multiplex PCR reads with MiXCR, one entry per CDR3 protein. The repertoire holds about 590,000 distinct CDR3 sequences, with less than 45% as singletons. The specimen sequenced was peripheral blood or thyroid tissue (not recorded which). The chain employs TRBV19 and TRBJ2-5, with 9 bases fitting TRBD2. This receptor was taken from an adult man with Graves' hyperthyroidism. The CDR3 sequence is CASSATGLAVETQYF. CDR3 nucleotide sequence: TGTGCCAGTAGTGCAACGGGACTAGCTGTGGAGACCCAGTACTTC. Using reference TRBV19 and TRBJ2-5 for the parts outside the CDR3, the full variable domain is DGGITQSPKYLFRKEGQNVTLSCEQNLNHDAMYWYRQDPGQGLRLIYYSQIVNDFQKGDIAEGYSVSREKKESFPLTVTSAQKNPTAFYLCASSATGLAVETQYFGPGTRLLVL.